What follows describes a single T cell receptor (beta chain). From germline, CDR1 is MNHEY and CDR2 SVGAGI. Losses at the gene ends were 2 bases for V and 6 bases for J; bases not matched to a gene: 4. This CDR3 spans 14 amino acids. As handled by the study authors: Reference gene primers were amplified, and this amplification served to estimate nucleated cell counts. Only in-frame clones appear in the TCRdb table, and some are missing; sequencing was by immunoSEQ multiplex PCR. The V and J calls and the clone size are those of that table, but D and trimming were determined from the DNA. The sample consists of 95,000 to 130,000 clones, roughly 80% of them appearing once. The data stem from a study of blood T cell repertoires in COVID-19. Study at large: The United States, Italy and Spain supplied acute and convalescent COVID-19 samples. The analysed material was cDNA or gDNA that came from T cells, B-cell-depleted T cells, or PBMCs.

This receptor was identified in a man in his thirties or forties with acute or convalescent COVID-19. The rearrangement joins TRBV6-5 to TRBJ2-1; 7 bases are shared with TRBD2. The sequenced sample consisted of peripheral blood. The CDR3 DNA follows: TGTGCCAGCAGTTACCGGGGACTACGCAATGAGCAGTTCTTC. Its protein product is CASSYRGLRNEQFF.